The entry that follows covers one TCR beta chain sequence. The CDR3 is made up of 14 amino acids. Germline V lookup: CDR1 SGHRS, CDR2 YFSETQ. V dropped 0 bases and J dropped 7 bases, with 10 bases sitting between them. This sample was taken from a study of blood T cell repertoires in COVID-19. Study summary: Acute-phase and convalescent COVID-19 samples originated in the United States, Italy and Spain. The analysed material was cDNA or gDNA that came from T cells, B-cell-depleted T cells, or PBMCs.

Method: immunoSEQ multiplex PCR; TCRdb's copy keeps in-frame clones and lacks some. The table includes 100,000 to 150,000 clones, 65% to 90% detected once. The V and J genes are TRBV5-1 and TRBJ2-2, with unresolved D. The sequence was collected from a man older than 75 with active or convalescent COVID-19. The sequencing sample was made of peripheral blood. CDR3 sequence: CASSLGASGGELFF. CDR3 bases: TGCGCCAGCAGCTTGGGGGCCAGTGGCGGGGAGCTGTTTTTT.